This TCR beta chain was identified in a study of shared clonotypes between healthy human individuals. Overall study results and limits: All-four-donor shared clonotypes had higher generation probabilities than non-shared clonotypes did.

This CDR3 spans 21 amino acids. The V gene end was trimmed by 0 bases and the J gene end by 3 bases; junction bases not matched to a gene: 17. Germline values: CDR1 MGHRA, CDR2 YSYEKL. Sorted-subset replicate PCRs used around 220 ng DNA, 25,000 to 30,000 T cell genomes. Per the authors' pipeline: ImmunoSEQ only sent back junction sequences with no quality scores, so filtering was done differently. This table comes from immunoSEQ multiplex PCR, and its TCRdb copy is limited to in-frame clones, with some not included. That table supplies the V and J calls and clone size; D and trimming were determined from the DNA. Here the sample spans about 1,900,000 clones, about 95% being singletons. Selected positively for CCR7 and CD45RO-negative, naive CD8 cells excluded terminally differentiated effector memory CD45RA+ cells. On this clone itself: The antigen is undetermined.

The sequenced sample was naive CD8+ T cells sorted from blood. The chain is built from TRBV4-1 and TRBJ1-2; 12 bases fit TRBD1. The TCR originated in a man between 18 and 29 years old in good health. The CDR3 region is CASSQDRGSWGQGAEDYGYTF. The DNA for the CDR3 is TGCGCCAGCAGCCAAGATCGAGGCTCTTGGGGACAGGGGGCTGAGGACTATGGCTACACCTTC.